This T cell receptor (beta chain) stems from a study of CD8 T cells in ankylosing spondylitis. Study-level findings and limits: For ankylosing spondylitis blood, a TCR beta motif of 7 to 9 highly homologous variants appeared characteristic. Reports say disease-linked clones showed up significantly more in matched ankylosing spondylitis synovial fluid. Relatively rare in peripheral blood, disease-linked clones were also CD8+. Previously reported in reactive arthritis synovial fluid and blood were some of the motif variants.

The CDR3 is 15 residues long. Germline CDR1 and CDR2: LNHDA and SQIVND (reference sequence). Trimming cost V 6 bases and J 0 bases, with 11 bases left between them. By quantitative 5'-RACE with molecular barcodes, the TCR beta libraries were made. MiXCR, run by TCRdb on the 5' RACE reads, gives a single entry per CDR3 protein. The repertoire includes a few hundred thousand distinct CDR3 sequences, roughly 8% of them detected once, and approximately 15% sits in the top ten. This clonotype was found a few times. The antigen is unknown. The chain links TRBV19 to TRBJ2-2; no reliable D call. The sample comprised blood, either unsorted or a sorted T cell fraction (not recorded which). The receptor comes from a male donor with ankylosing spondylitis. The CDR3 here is CASRDPASNTGELFF. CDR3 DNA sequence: TGTGCCAGTAGAGATCCGGCCTCGAACACCGGGGAGCTGTTTTTT.